This T cell receptor (beta chain) originates from a study of blood T cell repertoires in COVID-19. With 5 bases clipped from V and 5 bases from J, the junction kept 6 bases outside the gene matches. The CDR3 is made up of 15 amino acids. Looked up from germline, CDR1 is MNHEY and CDR2 is SMNVEV (reference sequence). The method was immunoSEQ multiplex PCR; TCRdb's version includes in-frame clones alone and lacks a portion of them. Of roughly 190,000 clones listed, 88% are singletons. This chain links TRBV27 with TRBJ1-2; TRBD1 aligns across 12 bases. The specimen was peripheral blood. The TCR originated in a man aged 35 to 55 with active or convalescent COVID-19. CDR3 sequence reads: CASSDRDRGRYGYTF. DNA for the CDR3: TGTGCCAGCAGTGACCGGGACAGGGGGCGATATGGCTACACCTTC.